The rows below give T cell receptor beta chains drawn from one sample of a study of regulatory T cells in long-lasting Graves disease. One entry per CDR3 protein, called by TCRdb with MiXCR from the multiplex PCR reads. The sample records around 460,000 distinct CDR3 sequences, roughly 22% being singletons. The sequencing here drew on peripheral blood mononuclear cells (PBMCs), taken when the disease was refractory, from a patient treated with antithyroid drugs. The receptors stem from a female donor with Graves disease. CDR3s include the opening cysteine and the closing phenylalanine or tryptophan. The D gene is left open where the match is weak. Some rows mark clone size as missing; the rest say once, few, many or name a class of expanded clone.

abundance	v_gene	d_gene	j_gene	CDR3nt	CDR3aa
many	TRBV20-1	.	TRBJ1-1	TGCAGTGCTAGACAGGGGAATGAAGCTTTCTTT	CSARQGNEAFF
many	TRBV20-1	.	TRBJ1-2	TGCAGTGCTAGAGACCTACTGGAGACTGGTGGCTACACCTTC	CSARDLLETGGYTF
many	TRBV7-9	.	TRBJ1-1	TGTGCCAGCATGATAACCCAGAACACTGAAGCTTTCTTT	CASMITQNTEAFF
.	TRBV6-1	.	TRBJ1-1	TGTGCCAGCAGAATAGGTCAAGGGGGCACTGAAGCTTTCTTT	CASRIGQGGTEAFF
many	TRBV28	TRBD1	TRBJ1-2	TGTGCCAGCAGGTCGACAGGGGGCGCAGCAGGCTACACCTTC	CASRSTGGAAGYTF
many	TRBV12-3/TRBV12-4	.	TRBJ1-2	TGTGCCAGCTCACCCGCACCAGGGGAAACCTATGGCTACACCTTC	CASSPAPGETYGYTF
few	TRBV9	TRBD1	TRBJ1-6	TGTGCCAGCAGCTCGAACAGGGGTGAGTCACCCCTCCACTTT	CASSSNRGESPLHF
many	TRBV28	.	TRBJ2-7	TGTGCCAGCAGCCAAAGCGGTAACTACGAGCAGTACTTC	CASSQSGNYEQYF
.	TRBV28	.	TRBJ2-7	TGTGCCAGCAGTTTCGGGTCGGGAGTGGCTAGCGAGCAGTGCTTC	CASSFGSGVASEQCF
.	TRBV7-2	TRBD1	TRBJ2-2	TGTGCCAGCAGCGCGAGGACAGGGGGCTCCGGGGAGCTGTTTTTT	CASSARTGGSGELFF
.	TRBV6-1	TRBD2	TRBJ2-7	TGTGCCAGCAGTATTACTAGCGGGAGAACGTTAAGGTACTTC	CASSITSGRTLRYF
few	TRBV20-1	TRBD2	TRBJ2-1	TGCAGTGCCGGAGGGGGCGGGGGGGCCCATGAGCAGTTCTTC	CSAGGGGGAHEQFF
.	TRBV2	TRBD2	TRBJ2-7	TGTGCCAGCAGGGCCGGGACTAGCGGGGCCAGGGGTTCCTACGAGCAGTACTTC	CASRAGTSGARGSYEQYF
many	TRBV6-1	TRBD1	TRBJ1-2	TGTGCCAGCAGTGACCTGGGACAGCTACTCTATGGCTACACCTTC	CASSDLGQLLYGYTF
many	TRBV28	.	TRBJ1-6	TGTGCCAGCAGGGCGACAGGATCATCTTCACCCCTCCACTTT	CASRATGSSSPLHF
.	TRBV28	.	TRBJ1-1	TGCGCCAGCAGCCACTGGTTAAAGGCGCTGAACACTGAAGCTTTCTTT	CASSHWLKALNTEAFF
many	TRBV7-2	.	TRBJ1-1	TGTGCCAGCAGCTTATTTACGCCTCGGCCCTCCTCCGGGGGCACTGAAGCTTTCTTT	CASSLFTPRPSSGGTEAFF
many	TRBV12-3/TRBV12-4	.	TRBJ1-1	TGTGCCAGCAGCATACACCCTAACACTGAAGCTTTCTTT	CASSIHPNTEAFF
many	TRBV25-1	.	TRBJ1-5	TGTGCCAGCAGCCCGTGGGTCAGGGATGGCAATCAGCCCCAGCATTTT	CASSPWVRDGNQPQHF
few	TRBV6-2/TRBV6-3	.	TRBJ1-2	TGTGCCAGCAGTTACGGACCTGACAGGCCCTATGGCTACACCTTC	CASSYGPDRPYGYTF
few	TRBV4-2	.	TRBJ2-6	TGTGCCAGCAGCCAAGATTTCCCCTCTGGGGCCAACGTCCTGACTTTC	CASSQDFPSGANVLTF
.	TRBV12-3/TRBV12-4	.	TRBJ2-5	TGTGCCAGCAGTTTACGGGGGTGGAGGGCCCGCCCTAATTCCACTATTTCTCAAGAGACCCAGTACTTC	CASSLRGWRARPNSTISQETQYF
.	TRBV28	TRBD2	TRBJ2-1	TGTGCCAGCAGTGAAACTAGCGCGAACTACAATGAGCAGTTCTTC	CASSETSANYNEQFF
few	TRBV5-1	.	TRBJ1-1	TGCGCCAGCAGCTTGGCCGCGACAGCTGAAGCTTTCTTT	CASSLAATAEAFF
.	TRBV20-1	TRBD2	TRBJ2-5	TGCAGTGCTGAGGGACTAGCGGGTCAAGAGACCCAGTACTTC	CSAEGLAGQETQYF
once	TRBV12-3/TRBV12-4	TRBD1	TRBJ1-5	TGTGCCAGCAGTTATGACAGGGGTCAGCCCCAGCATTTT	CASSYDRGQPQHF
.	TRBV19	TRBD1	TRBJ1-6	TGTGCCAGTAGTGGCTCACAGGGGGCTCGGTCACTCCTCCACTTT	CASSGSQGARSLLHF
many	TRBV6-5	.	TRBJ2-2	TGTGCCAGCAGCTACTATGGACGAAACACCGGGGAGCTGTTTTTT	CASSYYGRNTGELFF
many	TRBV6-1	.	TRBJ1-2	TGTGCCAGCAGTGAAGCGAGGGGAGTTTATGGCTACACCTTC	CASSEARGVYGYTF
few	TRBV11-2	.	TRBJ1-2	TGTGCCAGCAGCCTACCGACAGAGGCTGGCTACACCTTC	CASSLPTEAGYTF
.	TRBV20-1	.	TRBJ2-2	TGCAGTGCTAGAGACTCTTTGAGGGACACCGGGGAGCTGTTTTTT	CSARDSLRDTGELFF
many	TRBV12-3/TRBV12-4	.	TRBJ1-3	TGTGCCAGCAGTCCATTTGAGACGTTGACCTCTGGAAACACCATATATTTT	CASSPFETLTSGNTIYF
few	TRBV11-2	.	TRBJ2-2	TGTGCCAGCACCATCTCCCGGGATTCGAACACCGGGGAGCTGTTTTTT	CASTISRDSNTGELFF
many	TRBV11-2	.	TRBJ1-5	TGTGCCAGCAGCCACCCCGGGGACCACCAGCCCCAGCATTTT	CASSHPGDHQPQHF
few	TRBV30	.	TRBJ1-1	TGTGCCTGGACCCGAGGGTTGAGCACTGAAGCTTTCTTT	CAWTRGLSTEAFF